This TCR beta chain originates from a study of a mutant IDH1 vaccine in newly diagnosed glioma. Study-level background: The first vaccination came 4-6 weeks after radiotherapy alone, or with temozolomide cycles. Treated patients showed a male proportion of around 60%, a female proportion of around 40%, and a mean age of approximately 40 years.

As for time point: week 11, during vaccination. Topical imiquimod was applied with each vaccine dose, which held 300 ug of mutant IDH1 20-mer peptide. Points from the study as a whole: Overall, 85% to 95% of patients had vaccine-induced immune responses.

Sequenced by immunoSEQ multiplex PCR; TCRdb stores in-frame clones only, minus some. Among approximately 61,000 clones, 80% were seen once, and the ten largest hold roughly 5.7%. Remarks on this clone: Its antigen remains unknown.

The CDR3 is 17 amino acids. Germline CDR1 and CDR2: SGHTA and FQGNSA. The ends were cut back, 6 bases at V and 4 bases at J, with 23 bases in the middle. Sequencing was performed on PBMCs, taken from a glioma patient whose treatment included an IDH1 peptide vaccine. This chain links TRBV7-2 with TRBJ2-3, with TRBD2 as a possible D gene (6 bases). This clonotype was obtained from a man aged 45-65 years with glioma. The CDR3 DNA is TGTGCCAGCAGGTTAACGGTAGGCGGGGCGGGCCCAGATACGCAGTATTTT. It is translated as CASRLTVGGAGPDTQYF.